The sequence of this T cell receptor beta chain was determined in a study of Tregs in tolerant kidney transplant recipients. The assay was immunoSEQ multiplex PCR, and TCRdb's table has in-frame clones only and misses some. The data show about 110,000 clones, around 91% seen once. Trimming cost V 2 bases and J 9 bases, with 8 bases left between them. The germline CDR1 and CDR2 sequences are GTSNPN and SVGIG (reference sequence). The CDR3 length is 11 residues. This receptor was obtained from a human donor who received a combined kidney and bone marrow transplant. V gene TRBV30 combines with J gene TRBJ2-1; D call uncertain. The sample consisted of CD4+ T cells from blood, taken before the transplant. CDR3 protein: CAWSSRVEQFF. CDR3 in DNA: TGTGCCTGGAGTAGCCGGGTTGAGCAGTTCTTC. Complete variable domain (other parts from reference TRBV30 and TRBJ2-1): SQTIHQWPATLVQPVGSPLSLECTVEGTSNPNLYWYRQAAGRGLQLLFYSVGIGQISSEVPQNLSASRPQDRQFILSSKKLLLSDSGFYLCAWSSRVEQFFGPGTRLTVL.